This TCR beta chain was captured in a study of T cells in Graves' hyperthyroidism and ophthalmopathy. As to this clonotype: Its target is not known.

Overall study results and limits: Ophthalmopathy prediction by the model preceded onset by a median about 6.8 months.

Thyroid ultrasound and orbital computed tomography, with clinical symptoms and serum thyroxine and TRAb, informed diagnoses. Trimming shortened V by 5 bases and J by 4 bases, and 11 bases separated the two germline ends. This CDR3 is built from 13 residues. The germline CDR1 and CDR2 sequences are SGHVS and FQNEAQ. TCR beta CDR3 sequences were amplified from RNA transcripts. Primed by the HTBI set, a first-round RT-PCR was run on the TCR CDR3. MiXCR, run by TCRdb on the multiplex PCR reads, gives a single entry per CDR3 protein. Found here are about 250,000 distinct CDR3 sequences, 20% to 25% of them singletons; the top ten hold around 64%.

The TCR comes from a man in his thirties or forties with Graves' ophthalmopathy. Sequenced sample: blood. This chain joins TRBV7-8 and TRBJ1-1, with D uncertain. The CDR3 protein is CASSRTVSTEAFF. The CDR3 bases are TGTGCCAGCAGCCGAACAGTTAGCACTGAAGCTTTCTTT.